This passage covers 20 T cell receptor beta chains from one sample sequenced in a study of metastatic and nonmetastatic thyroid tumors. Patients were all untreated before their thyroid surgery. TCRdb re-called the PCR reads with MiXCR. The table shows about 90,000 clones, with around 9.2% occurring only once. Sequenced material: blood. The receptors stem from a female donor with papillary thyroid cancer or a benign thyroid nodule (not recorded which). Some clones in this sample may be carry-over from other donors' samples.

This clone was detected ten times or more. This chain connects TRBV2 to TRBJ2-3; perhaps TRBD1 as D (6 bases). Trimming pared 6 bases from V and 2 bases from J, leaving 15 bases between. Germline lookup yields CDR1 SNHLY and CDR2 FYNNEI. There are 15 residues in the CDR3. CDR3: CASRNRADFTDTQYF. DNA for the CDR3: TGTGCCAGCAGAAACAGGGCCGACTTCACAGATACGCAGTATTTT.

CDR3 bases: TGCGCCAGCAGCTCACTAGCGGGAGTAAGCTACGAGCAGTACTTC. Translated: CASSSLAGVSYEQYF. The chain recombines TRBV5-1 with TRBJ2-7; the match to TRBD2 covers 11 bases. Per germline, CDR1 SGHRS and CDR2 YFSETQ. J was trimmed by 3 bases and V by 3 bases; bases with no gene match: 5. The CDR3 is 15 amino acids.

This clone was seen at least ten times. This chain connects TRBV14 to TRBJ1-2; D uncertain. The V end was cut by 1 base, the J end by 4 bases, with 10 bases between. This CDR3 spans 14 amino acids. CDR1 and CDR2 from the germline V gene are SGHDN and FVKESK. The CDR3 bases are TGTGCCAGCAGCCAAGTTAAGGACCTCTATGGCTACACCTTC. It yields the protein CASSQVKDLYGYTF. The entire variable domain, with the rest obtained from reference TRBV14 and TRBJ1-2, is as follows: EAGVTQFPSHSVIEKGQTVTLRCDPISGHDNLYWYRRVMGKEIKFLLHFVKESKQDESGMPNNRFLAERTGGTYSTLKVQPAELEDSGVYFCASSQVKDLYGYTFGSGTRLTVV.

This clone was detected ten times or more. This chain joins TRBV11-2 and TRBJ1-3; no reliable D call. Per the germline V gene, CDR1 is SGHAT and CDR2 is FQNNGV. V gave up 1 base and J gave up 2 bases, with 12 bases separating them. This CDR3 region has 16 residues. The CDR3 nucleotides read TGTGCCAGCAGCTTAGTGGCGACGCTCCCTGGAAACACCATATATTTT. Translated, it gives CASSLVATLPGNTIYF.

This clone was observed at least ten times. This sequence joins TRBV6-2 or TRBV6-3 and TRBJ1-2; 8 nucleotides agree with TRBD1. V was clipped by 0 bases and J by 7 bases; unmatched bases: 7. The V gene's germline CDR1 is MNHEY and CDR2 SVGEGT. The CDR3 runs 15 residues. CDR3 in amino acids: CASSYSPRTGTGYTF. The DNA for the CDR3 is TGTGCCAGCAGTTACTCACCCAGGACAGGGACTGGCTACACCTTC.

In this sample, this clone turned up many times. V is TRBV9 and J is TRBJ2-2; 10 nucleotides align to TRBD2. V lost 0 bases and J lost 3; bases outside the gene matches: 5. Per germline, CDR1 SGDLS and CDR2 YYNGEE. This CDR3 contains 17 residues. CDR3 loop: CASSVGLAGDHTGELFF. The CDR3 DNA follows: TGTGCCAGCAGCGTAGGTCTAGCGGGGGACCACACCGGGGAGCTGTTTTTT.

Points on this clone: At one boundary the junction diverges from the germline segment, which might be a read error. The chain couples TRBV19 to TRBJ1-2, with TRBD1 matching 7 bases. The CDR3 extends over 17 amino acids. The germline gives CDR1 LNHDA, CDR2 SQIVND (reference sequence). In nucleotides, the CDR3 is TGTGCCAGTAGTATTGCGGGACAGACCTTAACTAACTATGGCTACGCCTTC. Protein: CASSIAGQTLTNYGYAF.

This clone was picked up many times. Other DNA sequences from this sample encode an identical CDR3 as well. The V gene is TRBV19, the J gene TRBJ2-2; D gene ambiguous. The CDR3 runs 12 residues. From germline, CDR1 is LNHDA and CDR2 SQIVND (reference sequence). V was shortened by 5 bases and J by 3 bases, with 4 bases between the two germline ends. The CDR3 nucleotides are TGTGCCAGTAGTCGAGACACCGGGGAGCTGTTTTTT. It encodes CASSRDTGELFF.

At least ten counts were recorded for this clone. The gene calls are TRBV5-1 and TRBJ2-4; the D call may be TRBD1 or TRBD2 (5 bases each). CDR3 size: 15 residues. V was pared by 5 bases and J by 0 bases, with 12 bases between. Germline CDR1 and CDR2: SGHRS and YFSETQ. CDR3 sequence: CASRLGVLAKNIQYF. The DNA of the CDR3 is TGCGCCAGCAGACTGGGGGTTCTAGCCAAAAACATTCAGTACTTC.

The sample holds a few counts of this clone. This chain joins TRBV9 and TRBJ2-3; 7 bases agree with TRBD2. J gave up 10 bases and V 4 bases, and 6 bases lay outside the gene matches. Germline CDR1 SGDLS, CDR2 YYNGEE. The CDR3 sequence is 12 residues long. The CDR3 DNA is TGTGCCAGCAGCTCGGGGGGACGGTCGCAGTATTTT. This gives the protein CASSSGGRSQYF.

This chain connects TRBV5-6 to TRBJ2-2, with D uncertain. The CDR3 has 14 residues. V was shortened by 4 bases and J by 5 bases, with 12 bases between the two germline ends. Per germline, CDR1 SGHDT and CDR2 YYEEEE. Written as DNA, the CDR3 is TGTGCCAGCAGCGCCCGGGTCTCTACCGGGGAGCTGTTTTTT. It specifies CASSARVSTGELFF.

This clone was counted only a few times. V usage is TRBV20-1 and J usage is TRBJ1-1, with D perhaps TRBD1 (5 bases). The CDR3 is made up of 13 amino acids. The ends were cut back, 2 bases at V and 5 bases at J, with 12 bases in the middle. The germline gives CDR1 DFQATT, CDR2 SNEGSKA (reference sequence). Here the CDR3 DNA reads TGCAGTGCTAGAAGGCTGACAGCAACTGAAGCTTTCTTT. Amino acid sequence: CSARRLTATEAFF.

A note on this clone: At one boundary the junction diverges from the germline segment, which might be a read error. The rearrangement links TRBV30 to TRBJ2-5, with 7 bases that match TRBD1. The CDR3 length is 20 residues. Per the germline V gene, CDR1 is GTSNPN and CDR2 is SVGIG (reference sequence). CDR3 nucleotide sequence: TGTGCCTGGAGTCCATTGGGACCGGGACAGCCAGCCCGGGGTTCGTATGAGCAGCTCTTC. Translation: CAWSPLGPGQPARGSYEQLF.

The V call is TRBV3-1, the J call TRBJ2-5; 12 nucleotides line up with TRBD2. The V segment lost 0 bases and the J segment 5 bases; nucleotides outside the gene matches: 4. CDR1 is LGHDT, CDR2 YNNKEL, per germline (reference sequence). This CDR3 has 16 amino acids. The CDR3 DNA sequence: TGTGCCAGCAGCCAAGATCTAGCGGGGGGGCTTGAGACCCAGTACTTC. It is translated as CASSQDLAGGLETQYF.

The V call is TRBV19, the J call TRBJ1-5; 7 positions match TRBD1. The CDR3 loop spans 14 amino acids. Germline CDR1 reads LNHDA; CDR2 reads SQIVND (reference sequence). The V gene end was trimmed by 7 bases and the J gene end by 2 bases; junction bases not matched to a gene: 5. The CDR3 DNA reads as TGTGCCAGTACCCACAGGGGCGGCAATCAGCCCCAGCATTTT. Residues: CASTHRGGNQPQHF.

There are many counts of this clone. This chain links TRBV7-6 with TRBJ2-7, with D possibly matching TRBD2 (6 bases). The germline CDR1 and CDR2 sequences are SGHVS and FNYEAQ. V dropped 1 base and J dropped 0 bases, with 10 bases sitting between them. The CDR3 loop spans 15 amino acids. CDR3 region: CASSLDRGSSYEQYF. Here the CDR3 DNA reads TGTGCCAGCAGCTTAGACCGGGGGTCCTCCTACGAGCAGTACTTC. Together with reference TRBV7-6 and TRBJ2-7, the CDR3 gives the full variable domain: GAGVSQSPRYKVTKRGQDVALRCDPISGHVSLYWYRQALGQGPEFLTYFNYEAQQDKSGLPNDRFSAERPEGSISTLTIQRTEQRDSAMYRCASSLDRGSSYEQYFGPGTRLTVT.

This clone was seen many times. This rearrangement joins TRBV10-3 to TRBJ1-6; D gene ambiguous. The V gene's germline CDR1 is ENHRY and CDR2 SYGVKD. V was trimmed by 2 bases and J by 8 bases, leaving 13 bases between them. There are 15 residues in the CDR3. The CDR3 coding sequence is TGTGCCATCAGTGAGAGGGCCCTGGGTGATTCACCCCTCCACTTT. Translated, it gives CAISERALGDSPLHF.

This clone was observed many times. CDR3 sequence: CASSADTVGEQYF. Written as DNA, the CDR3 is TGTGCCAGCAGCGCCGACACAGTAGGCGAGCAGTACTTC. The gene calls are TRBV5-6 and TRBJ2-7; D uncertain. Germline V gives CDR1 SGHDT, CDR2 YYEEEE. The CDR3 has 13 amino acids. Trimming left V 4 bases short and J 6 bases short, with 14 bases between.

This clone was seen many times. The chain is built from TRBV7-8 and TRBJ2-5, with 7 bases identical to TRBD1. The CDR3 consists of 16 residues. Germline CDR1 SGHVS, CDR2 FQNEAQ. The J segment lost 7 bases and the V segment lost 5 bases, leaving 16 bases of the junction unmatched. CDR3 residues: CASSTTERGRTGTQYF. In DNA, the CDR3 is TGTGCCAGCAGCACAACCGAGAGGGGGCGGACCGGGACCCAGTACTTC.

The table lists this clone with a few counts. The chain carries TRBV9 and TRBJ2-3; the D is unclear. From germline, CDR1 is SGDLS and CDR2 YYNGEE. Between the trimmed V and J ends, which lost 0 bases and 2 bases, there was a span of 7 bases. The CDR3 consists of 14 residues. Written as DNA, the CDR3 is TGTGCCAGCAGCGTAGATGGGAACACAGATACGCAGTATTTT. Translation gives CASSVDGNTDTQYF.